The clone carrying this TCR beta chain occurred many times. Construction of the TCRbeta library involved unique molecular identifiers. One entry per CDR3 protein, called by TCRdb with MiXCR from the PCR reads. The sample includes 500,000 or so distinct CDR3 sequences, about 30% of them seen just once. The CDR3 runs to 14 residues. From germline, CDR1 is SGHTA and CDR2 FQGNSA. V was trimmed by 1 base and J by 7 bases, leaving 13 bases between them. This sample was taken from a study of T-cell reconstitution after alpha-beta-depleted transplantation in children. The source is a human donor who donated a stem cell graft to a child with aplastic anemia. This chain joins TRBV7-2 and TRBJ2-5; D not resolved. Sequences were derived from PBMCs from the stem cell graft donor, sampled from the stem cell graft. CDR3 protein: CASSLENSARTQYF. The DNA for the CDR3 is TGTGCCAGCAGCTTAGAAAACTCGGCGAGGACCCAGTACTTC.